The clone carrying this TCR beta chain is judged medium-sized. Its specificity is unknown. The second PCR ran roughly 6 to 11 cycles with a sample-barcoded 5' primer and J-beta primers. Each TCR beta cDNA got a 12-nucleotide random molecular identifier. There were at least 2.5 million CDR3-containing paired-end reads obtained from each sample. Using its own MiXCR run on the 5' RACE reads, TCRdb lists one record per CDR3 protein. The sample lists some 560,000 distinct CDR3 sequences, roughly a quarter occurring once. The entry originates in a study of blood T cells in healthy people across ages. This CDR3 is 13 amino acids long. V lost 4 bases, J lost 0 bases, and 9 bases lay in between. The V gene's germline CDR1 is SQVTM and CDR2 ANQGSEA. Whole-study results and caveats: Per-million-T-cell TCR beta diversity fell roughly linearly with age. Leaving the PBMCs unsorted stopped any conclusive comparison of naive versus antigen-experienced cells.

A further study also used this sample, focusing on T cells of mothers and their children.

The specimen was blood. The clonotype comes from a boy aged 2 to 10 in good health. The chain links TRBV29-1 to TRBJ1-2; D gene uncertain. DNA for the CDR3: TGCAGCGTTGGAAGGGAAGCTAACTATGGCTACACCTTC. Translation gives CSVGREANYGYTF.